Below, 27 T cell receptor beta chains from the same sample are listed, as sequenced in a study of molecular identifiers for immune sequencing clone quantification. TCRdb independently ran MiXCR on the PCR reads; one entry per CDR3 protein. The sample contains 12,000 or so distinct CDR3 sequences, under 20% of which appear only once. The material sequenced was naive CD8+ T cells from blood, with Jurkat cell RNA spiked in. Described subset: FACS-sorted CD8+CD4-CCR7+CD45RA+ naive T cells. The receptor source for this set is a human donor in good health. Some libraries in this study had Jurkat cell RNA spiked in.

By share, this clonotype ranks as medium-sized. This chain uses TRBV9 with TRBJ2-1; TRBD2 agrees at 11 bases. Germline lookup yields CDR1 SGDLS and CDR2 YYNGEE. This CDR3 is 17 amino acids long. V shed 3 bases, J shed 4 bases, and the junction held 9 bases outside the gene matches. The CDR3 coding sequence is TGTGCCAGCAGCGCCCACAAGACTAGCGGGAAGTACAATGAGCAGTTCTTC. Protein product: CASSAHKTSGKYNEQFF.

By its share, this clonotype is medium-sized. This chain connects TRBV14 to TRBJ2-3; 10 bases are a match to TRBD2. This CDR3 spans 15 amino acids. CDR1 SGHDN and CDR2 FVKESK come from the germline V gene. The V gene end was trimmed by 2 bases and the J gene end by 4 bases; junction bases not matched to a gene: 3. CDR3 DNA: TGTGCCAGCAGCCAACTAGCGGGAGTTTCAGATACGCAGTATTTT. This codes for CASSQLAGVSDTQYF. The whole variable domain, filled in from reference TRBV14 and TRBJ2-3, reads EAGVTQFPSHSVIEKGQTVTLRCDPISGHDNLYWYRRVMGKEIKFLLHFVKESKQDESGMPNNRFLAERTGGTYSTLKVQPAELEDSGVYFCASSQLAGVSDTQYFGPGTRLTVL.

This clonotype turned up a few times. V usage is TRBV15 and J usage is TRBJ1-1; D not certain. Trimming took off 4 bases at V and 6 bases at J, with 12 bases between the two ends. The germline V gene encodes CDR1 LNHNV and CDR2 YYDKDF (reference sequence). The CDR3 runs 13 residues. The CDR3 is CATSTGPGPEAFF. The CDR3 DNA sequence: TGTGCCACCAGCACCGGCCCAGGCCCTGAAGCTTTCTTT.

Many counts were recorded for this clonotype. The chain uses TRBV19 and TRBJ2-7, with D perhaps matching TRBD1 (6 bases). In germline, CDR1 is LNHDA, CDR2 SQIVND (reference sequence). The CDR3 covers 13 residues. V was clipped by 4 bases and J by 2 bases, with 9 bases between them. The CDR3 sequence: CASSRDIAYEQYF. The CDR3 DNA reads TGTGCCAGTAGTAGGGACATCGCCTACGAGCAGTACTTC.

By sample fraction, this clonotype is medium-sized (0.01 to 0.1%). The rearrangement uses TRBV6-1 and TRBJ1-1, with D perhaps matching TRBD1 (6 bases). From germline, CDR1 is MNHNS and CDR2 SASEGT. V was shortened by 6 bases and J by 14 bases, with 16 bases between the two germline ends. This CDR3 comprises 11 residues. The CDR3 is CASRERGGTFF. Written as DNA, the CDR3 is TGTGCCAGCAGGGAGAGAGGGGGTACCTTCTTT.

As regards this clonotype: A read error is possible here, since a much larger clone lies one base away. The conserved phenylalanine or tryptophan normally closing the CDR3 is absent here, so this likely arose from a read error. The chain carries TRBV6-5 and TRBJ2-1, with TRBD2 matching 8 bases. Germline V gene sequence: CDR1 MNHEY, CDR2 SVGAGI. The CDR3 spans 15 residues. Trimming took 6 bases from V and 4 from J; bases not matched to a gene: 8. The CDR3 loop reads CASSLGSGGYNEQFL. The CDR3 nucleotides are TGTGCCAGCAGCCTCGGCAGCGGGGGTTACAATGAGCAGTTCCTC.

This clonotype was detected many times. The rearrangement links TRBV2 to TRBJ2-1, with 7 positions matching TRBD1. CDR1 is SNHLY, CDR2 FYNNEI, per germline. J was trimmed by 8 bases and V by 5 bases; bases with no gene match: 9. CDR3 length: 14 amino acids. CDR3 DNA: TGTGCCAGCAGTACTCAGACAGGGATGGATGAGCAGTTCTTC. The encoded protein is CASSTQTGMDEQFF. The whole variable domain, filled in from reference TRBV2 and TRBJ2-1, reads EPEVTQTPSHQVTQMGQEVILRCVPISNHLYFYWYRQILGQKVEFLVSFYNNEISEKSEIFDDQFSVERPDGSNFTLKIRSTKLEDSAMYFCASSTQTGMDEQFFGPGTRLTVL.

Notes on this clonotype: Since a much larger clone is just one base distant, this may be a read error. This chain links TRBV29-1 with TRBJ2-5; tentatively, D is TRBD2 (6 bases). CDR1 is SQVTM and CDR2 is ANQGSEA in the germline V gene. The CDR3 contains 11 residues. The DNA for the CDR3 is TGCAGCGTTGAATGGGGGGAGACCCAGTGCTTC. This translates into CSVEWGETQCF.

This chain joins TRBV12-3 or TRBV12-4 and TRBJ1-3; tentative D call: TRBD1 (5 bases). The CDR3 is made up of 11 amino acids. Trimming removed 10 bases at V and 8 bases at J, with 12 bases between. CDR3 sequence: CAISQGDTIYF. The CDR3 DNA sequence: TGTGCCATCTCCCAGGGAGACACCATATATTTT.

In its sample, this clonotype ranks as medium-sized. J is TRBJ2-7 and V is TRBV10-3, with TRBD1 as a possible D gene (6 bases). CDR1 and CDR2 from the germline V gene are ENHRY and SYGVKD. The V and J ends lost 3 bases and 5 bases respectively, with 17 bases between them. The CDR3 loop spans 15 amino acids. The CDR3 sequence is CAISDPTGSFDEQYF. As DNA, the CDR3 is TGTGCCATCAGTGACCCGACAGGATCCTTTGACGAGCAGTACTTC.

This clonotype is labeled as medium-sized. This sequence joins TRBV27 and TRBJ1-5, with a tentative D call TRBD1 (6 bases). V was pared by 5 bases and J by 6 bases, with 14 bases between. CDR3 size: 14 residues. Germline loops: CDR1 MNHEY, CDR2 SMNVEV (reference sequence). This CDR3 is CASSTAGGGQPQHF. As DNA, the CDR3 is TGTGCCAGCAGTACCGCTGGGGGCGGTCAGCCCCAGCATTTT.

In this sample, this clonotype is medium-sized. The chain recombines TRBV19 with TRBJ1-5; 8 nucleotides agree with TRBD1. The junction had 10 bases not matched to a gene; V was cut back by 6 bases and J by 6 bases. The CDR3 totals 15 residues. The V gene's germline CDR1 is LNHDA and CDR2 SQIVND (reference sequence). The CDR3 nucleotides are TGTGCCAGTAGCCAACAGACAGGGGCCTTTCAGCCCCAGCATTTT. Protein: CASSQQTGAFQPQHF.

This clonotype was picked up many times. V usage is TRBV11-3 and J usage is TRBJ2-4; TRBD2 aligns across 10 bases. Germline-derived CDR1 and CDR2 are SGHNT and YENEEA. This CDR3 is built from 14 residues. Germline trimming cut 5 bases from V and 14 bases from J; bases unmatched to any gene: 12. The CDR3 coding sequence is TGTGCCAGCAGCCCCCGGCTAGCGGGAGCCACTAAGTACTTC. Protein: CASSPRLAGATKYF.

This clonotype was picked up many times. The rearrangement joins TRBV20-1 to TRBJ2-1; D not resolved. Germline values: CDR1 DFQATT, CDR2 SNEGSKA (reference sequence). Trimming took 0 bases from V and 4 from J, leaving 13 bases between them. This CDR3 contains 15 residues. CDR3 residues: CSARDPGEAYNEQFF. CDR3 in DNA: TGCAGTGCTAGAGATCCCGGAGAGGCATACAATGAGCAGTTCTTC.

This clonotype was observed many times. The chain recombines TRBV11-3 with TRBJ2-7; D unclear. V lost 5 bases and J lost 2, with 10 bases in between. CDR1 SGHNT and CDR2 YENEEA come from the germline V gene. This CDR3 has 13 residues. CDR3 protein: CASSPYDTYEQYF. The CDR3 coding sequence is TGTGCCAGCAGCCCTTACGATACCTACGAGCAGTACTTC.

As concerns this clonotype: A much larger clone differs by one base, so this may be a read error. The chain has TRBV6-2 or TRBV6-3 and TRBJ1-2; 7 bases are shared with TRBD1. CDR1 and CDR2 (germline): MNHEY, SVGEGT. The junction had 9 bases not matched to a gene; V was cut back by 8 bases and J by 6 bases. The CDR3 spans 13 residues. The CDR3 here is CASSRGQLHGYTF. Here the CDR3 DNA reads TGTGCCAGCTCAAGGGGACAGCTCCATGGCTACACCTTC.

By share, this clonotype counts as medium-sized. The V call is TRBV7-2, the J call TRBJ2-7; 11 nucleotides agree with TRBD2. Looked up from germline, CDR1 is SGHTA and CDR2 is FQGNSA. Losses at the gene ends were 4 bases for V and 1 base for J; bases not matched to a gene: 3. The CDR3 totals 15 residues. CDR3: CASSWTSGPSYEQYF. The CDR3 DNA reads TGTGCCAGCAGCTGGACTAGCGGGCCGTCCTACGAGCAGTACTTC.

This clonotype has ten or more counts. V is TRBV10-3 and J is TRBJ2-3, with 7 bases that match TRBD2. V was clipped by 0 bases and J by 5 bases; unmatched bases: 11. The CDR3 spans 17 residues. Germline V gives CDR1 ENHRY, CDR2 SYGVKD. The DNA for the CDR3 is TGTGCCATCAGTGAGTCGAAGTCTGCGGGAGTTATAGATACGCAGTATTTT. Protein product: CAISESKSAGVIDTQYF.

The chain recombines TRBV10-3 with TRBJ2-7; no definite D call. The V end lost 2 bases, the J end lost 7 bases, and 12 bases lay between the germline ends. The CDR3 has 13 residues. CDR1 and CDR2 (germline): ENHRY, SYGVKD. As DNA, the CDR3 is TGTGCCATCAGTGAGGAGCTTAACGAGGAGCAGTACTTC. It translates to CAISEELNEEQYF.

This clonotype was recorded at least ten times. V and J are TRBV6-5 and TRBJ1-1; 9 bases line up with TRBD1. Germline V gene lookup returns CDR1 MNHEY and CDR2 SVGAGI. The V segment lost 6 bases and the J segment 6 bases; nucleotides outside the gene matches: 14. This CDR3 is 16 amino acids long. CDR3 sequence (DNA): TGTGCCAGCAGCTCCGGGACAGGGTATGGGATCTCTGAAGCTTTCTTT. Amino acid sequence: CASSSGTGYGISEAFF.

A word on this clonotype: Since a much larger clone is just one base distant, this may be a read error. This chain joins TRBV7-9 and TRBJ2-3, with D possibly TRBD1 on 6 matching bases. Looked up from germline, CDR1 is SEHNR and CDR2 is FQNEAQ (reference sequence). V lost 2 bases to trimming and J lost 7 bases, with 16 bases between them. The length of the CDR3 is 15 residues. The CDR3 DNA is TGTGCCAGCAGCTTATTCAGTGCAGGGGCCAATACGCAGTATTTT. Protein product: CASSLFSAGANTQYF.

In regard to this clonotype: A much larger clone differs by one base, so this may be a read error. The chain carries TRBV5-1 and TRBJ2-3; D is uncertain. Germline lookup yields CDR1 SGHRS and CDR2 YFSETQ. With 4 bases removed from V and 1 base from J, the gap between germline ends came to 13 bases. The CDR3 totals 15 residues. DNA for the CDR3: TGCGCCAGCAGCCCGCGGACCGTGGGCACAGATACGCAGTATTTT. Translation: CASSPRTVGTDTQYF.

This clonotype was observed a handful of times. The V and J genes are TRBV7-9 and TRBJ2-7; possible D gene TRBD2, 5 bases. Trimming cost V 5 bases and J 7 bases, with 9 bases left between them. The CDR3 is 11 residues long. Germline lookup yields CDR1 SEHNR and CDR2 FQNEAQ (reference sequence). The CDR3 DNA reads TGTGCCAGCAGCCCCCCGGGGGAGCAGTACTTC. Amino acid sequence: CASSPPGEQYF. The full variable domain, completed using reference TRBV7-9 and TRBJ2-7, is DTGVSQNPRHKITKRGQNVTFRCDPISEHNRLYWYRQTLGQGPEFLTYFQNEAQLEKSRLLSDRFSAERPKGSFSTLEIQRTEQGDSAMYLCASSPPGEQYFGPGTRLTVT.

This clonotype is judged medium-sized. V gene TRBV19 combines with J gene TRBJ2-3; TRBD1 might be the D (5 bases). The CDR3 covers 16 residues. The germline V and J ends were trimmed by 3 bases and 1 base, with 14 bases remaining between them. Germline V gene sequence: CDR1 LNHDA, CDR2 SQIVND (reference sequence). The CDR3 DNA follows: TGTGCCAGTAGTATTAGGACATCGCTGGGCACAGATACGCAGTATTTT. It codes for CASSIRTSLGTDTQYF.

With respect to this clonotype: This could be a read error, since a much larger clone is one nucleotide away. The CDR3 DNA is TGTGCCAGCAGTTTTTGGGATGGCGAGGCTTTCTTT. This gives the protein CASSFWDGEAFF. The chain has TRBV12-3 or TRBV12-4 and TRBJ1-1; D not certain. The CDR3 is 12 amino acids. Trimming removed 3 bases at V and 11 bases at J, with 13 bases between.

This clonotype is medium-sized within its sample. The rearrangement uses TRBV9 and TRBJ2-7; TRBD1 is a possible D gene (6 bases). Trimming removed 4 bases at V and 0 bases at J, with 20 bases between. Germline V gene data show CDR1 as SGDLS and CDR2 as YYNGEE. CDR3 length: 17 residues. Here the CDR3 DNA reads TGTGCCAGCAGCACCGACCCTACAGGGCTACCCTCCTACGAGCAGTACTTC. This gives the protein CASSTDPTGLPSYEQYF.

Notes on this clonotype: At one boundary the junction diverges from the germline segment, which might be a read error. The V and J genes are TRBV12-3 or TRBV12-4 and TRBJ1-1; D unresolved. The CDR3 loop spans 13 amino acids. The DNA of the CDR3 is TGTGCCAGCAGTTTATCAACGGCGGGCGGGTACACTTTT. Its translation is CASSLSTAGGYTF.